One and the same sample provided the 16 T cell receptor beta chains below, sequenced in a study of human T cells and chemical hapten exposure. TCRdb reprocessed the RACE reads with MiXCR, giving one entry per CDR3 protein. The data contain about 77,000 distinct CDR3 sequences, approximately 8.1% of them singletons. Time point here: healthy volunteer bleed at 6 weeks. The template was total RNA from unfractionated whole blood. Material for sequencing was whole blood. The receptor source for this set is a female donor in good health. Some clones in this sample may be carry-over from other donors' samples.

This clonotype showed up just a few times. The chain employs TRBV12-3 or TRBV12-4 and TRBJ2-2, with no clear D. Trimming stripped 10 bases from V and 4 bases from J, with 10 bases between. The CDR3 loop spans 12 amino acids. The CDR3 DNA reads as TGTGCCACTTCGACGATCACCGGGGAGCTGTTTTTT. It codes for CATSTITGELFF.

The table lists this clonotype with a few counts. This rearrangement joins TRBV7-2 to TRBJ2-3; D remains unclear. The CDR3 loop spans 15 amino acids. The germline V gene has CDR1 SGHTA and CDR2 FQGNSA. The germline V and J ends were trimmed by 1 base and 0 bases, with 8 bases remaining between them. CDR3 sequence: CASSLVAVSTDTQYF. The CDR3 DNA reads TGTGCCAGCAGCTTAGTTGCGGTGAGCACAGATACGCAGTATTTT.

This clonotype was observed many times. The chain uses TRBV2 and TRBJ1-6, with D maybe TRBD1 (5 bases). The CDR3 consists of 12 residues. V was shortened by 6 bases and J by 9 bases, with 9 bases between the two germline ends. Germline V gives CDR1 SNHLY, CDR2 FYNNEI. CDR3 nucleotides: TGTGCCAGCAGAGGAACAGGTTCACCCCTCCACTTT. Its protein is CASRGTGSPLHF.

The genes are TRBV2 and TRBJ1-4; D is unclear. The CDR3 is made up of 14 amino acids. The V and J ends lost 8 bases and 1 base respectively, with 11 bases between them. In germline, CDR1 is SNHLY, CDR2 FYNNEI. The CDR3 region is CASCRRETNEKLFF. CDR3 coding DNA: TGTGCCAGCTGTAGACGGGAAACTAATGAAAAACTGTTTTTT. The variable domain in full, completed from reference TRBV2 and TRBJ1-4, reads EPEVTQTPSHQVTQMGQEVILRCVPISNHLYFYWYRQILGQKVEFLVSFYNNEISEKSEIFDDQFSVERPDGSNFTLKIRSTKLEDSAMYFCASCRRETNEKLFFGSGTQLSVL.

The J gene is TRBJ1-1, the V gene TRBV14, with no clear D. Trimming left V 1 base short and J 4 bases short, with 13 bases between. The CDR3 consists of 15 residues. Germline loops: CDR1 SGHDN, CDR2 FVKESK. The CDR3: CASSQVALLTTEAFF. CDR3 DNA sequence: TGTGCCAGCAGCCAAGTTGCTCTGCTTACCACTGAAGCTTTCTTT.

The chain couples TRBV3-1 to TRBJ1-1; TRBD1 might be the D (5 bases). Between the trimmed V and J ends, which lost 0 bases and 3 bases, there was a span of 20 bases. Germline V gives CDR1 LGHDT, CDR2 YNNKEL (reference sequence). The CDR3 consists of 18 residues. Here the CDR3 DNA reads TGTGCCAGCAGCCAAGATCTTTGGAGGACACTGGGTGACACTGAAGCTTTCTTT. Protein product: CASSQDLWRTLGDTEAFF.

The J gene is TRBJ1-5, the V gene TRBV7-8; 10 nucleotides line up with TRBD1. The CDR3 contains 14 residues. Germline CDR1 SGHVS, CDR2 FQNEAQ. Trimming removed 5 bases from V and 5 bases from J; junction bases left unmatched: 3. The CDR3 is CASSRGTGDQPQHF. The CDR3 DNA follows: TGTGCCAGCAGCCGAGGGACAGGGGATCAGCCCCAGCATTTT.

The chain is built from TRBV7-3 and TRBJ1-1; tentative D call: TRBD1 (5 bases). The CDR3 extends over 14 amino acids. The germline V and J ends were trimmed by 5 bases and 4 bases, with 14 bases remaining between them. Germline V gene data show CDR1 as SGHTA and CDR2 as FQGTGA. The CDR3 DNA reads TGTGCCAGCAGCCCCTTCGGCGGGGGCACTGAAGCTTTCTTT. Residues: CASSPFGGGTEAFF.

A remark on this clonotype: A clone one base away is much larger, so this may be a read error. The chain couples TRBV25-1 to TRBJ2-5; 7 bases match TRBD2. This CDR3 has 12 residues. Germline CDR1 MGHDK, CDR2 SYGVNS. DNA of the CDR3: TGTGCCAGCGGGGGAGGGATGAAGACCAAGTACTTC. It translates to CASGGGMKTKYF. The full variable domain, with the rest looked up from reference TRBV25-1 and TRBJ2-5, is EADIYQTPRYLVIGTGKKITLECSQTMGHDKMYWYQQDPGMELHLIHYSYGVNSTEKGDLSSESTVSRIRTEHFPLTLESARPSHTSQYLCASGGGMKTKYFGPGTRLLVL.

In its sample, this clonotype was seen many times. This CDR3 reads CASSLVRGGREPVIQYF. The CDR3 DNA follows: TGTGCCAGCAGCTTAGTTCGCGGGGGGCGCGAGCCGGTGATTCAGTACTTC. The chain joins TRBV11-2 to TRBJ2-4; 8 bases fit TRBD2. Per germline, CDR1 SGHAT and CDR2 FQNNGV. The V segment lost 1 base and the J segment 10 bases; nucleotides outside the gene matches: 15. The CDR3 has 17 residues.

This clonotype turned up a few times. The chain recombines TRBV5-6 with TRBJ1-2; possibly TRBD1 for D (6 bases). V was trimmed by 6 bases and J by 4 bases, leaving 13 bases between them. The germline gives CDR1 SGHDT, CDR2 YYEEEE. The CDR3 length is 13 residues. The CDR3 bases are TGTGCCAGCACTTTCCAGGGGACCTATGGCTACACCTTC. It yields the protein CASTFQGTYGYTF.

This clonotype came up many times. The rearrangement joins TRBV29-1 to TRBJ1-5; 10 bases match TRBD1. CDR1 and CDR2 from the germline V gene are SQVTM and ANQGSEA. The CDR3 is 14 residues long. Trimming at V came to 4 bases and at J to 5 bases, leaving 5 bases not matched to a gene. CDR3 protein: CSVVGTGVDQPQHF. The CDR3 region has the DNA TGCAGCGTTGTTGGGACAGGGGTAGATCAGCCCCAGCATTTT.

This clonotype was detected ten times or more. V gene TRBV7-9 combines with J gene TRBJ2-5; a weak D match, TRBD1 (6 bases). Germline assignment: CDR1 SEHNR and CDR2 FQNEAQ (reference sequence). This CDR3 spans 17 amino acids. V lost 4 bases and J lost 4, with 22 bases in between. The CDR3 is CASSSRFRGLQRETQYF. The DNA of the CDR3 is TGTGCCAGCAGCTCGCGTTTCAGGGGCCTACAGCGAGAGACCCAGTACTTC.

At least ten counts were recorded for this clonotype. V and J are TRBV5-1 and TRBJ1-2; 7 nucleotides match TRBD1. The J segment lost 8 bases and the V segment lost 3 bases, leaving 13 bases of the junction unmatched. The germline V gene encodes CDR1 SGHRS and CDR2 YFSETQ. The CDR3 is 15 residues long. Written as DNA, the CDR3 is TGCGCCAGCAGCTCCGACAGGGCCGGGGGTACGGGCTACACCTTC. As protein: CASSSDRAGGTGYTF.

This clonotype was picked up many times. This chain links TRBV6-2 or TRBV6-3 with TRBJ1-4, with a possible D match to TRBD1 (6 bases). Germline CDR1 MNHEY, CDR2 SVGEGT. Trimming left V 2 bases short and J 4 bases short, with 17 bases between. The CDR3 is 17 residues long. CDR3 sequence (DNA): TGTGCCAGCAGTTACCGGAAAACCTGGACAGATAATGAAAAACTGTTTTTT. Translation gives CASSYRKTWTDNEKLFF.

This chain links TRBV29-1 with TRBJ2-7; D is unclear. Trimming removed 4 bases from V and 0 bases from J, with 10 bases in between. The CDR3 length is 13 residues. The germline CDR1 and CDR2 sequences are SQVTM and ANQGSEA. The CDR3 DNA sequence: TGCAGCGTTGCTGGCCCGAGCTCCTACGAGCAGTACTTC. This encodes CSVAGPSSYEQYF.